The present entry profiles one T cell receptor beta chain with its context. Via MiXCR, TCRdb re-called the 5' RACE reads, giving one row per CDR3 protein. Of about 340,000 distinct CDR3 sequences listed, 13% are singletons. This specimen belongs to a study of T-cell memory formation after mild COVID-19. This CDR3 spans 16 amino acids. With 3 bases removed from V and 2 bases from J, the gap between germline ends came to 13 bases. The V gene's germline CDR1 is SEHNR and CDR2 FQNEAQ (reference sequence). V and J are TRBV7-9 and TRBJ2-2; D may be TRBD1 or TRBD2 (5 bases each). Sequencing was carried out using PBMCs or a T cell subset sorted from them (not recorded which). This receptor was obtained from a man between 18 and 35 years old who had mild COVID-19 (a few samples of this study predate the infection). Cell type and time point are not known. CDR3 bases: TGTGCCAGCAGCTTGCCGGGGACCGAAAACACCGGGGAGCTGTTTTTT. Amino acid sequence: CASSLPGTENTGELFF.